These 32 T cell receptor beta chains originate from one sample sequenced in a study of blood T cell repertoires in COVID-19. Profiling relied on immunoSEQ multiplex PCR, and the TCRdb table lists in-frame clones only, not all of them. The table lists 140,000 or so clones, about 87% of them singletons, with about 11% in the top ten. Sample: peripheral blood. These receptors were obtained from a man aged 55 to 70 with active or convalescent COVID-19.

This chain uses TRBV19 with TRBJ1-5, with D maybe TRBD1 (6 bases). The germline CDR1 and CDR2 sequences are LNHDA and SQIVND (reference sequence). Trimming pared 3 bases from V and 1 base from J, leaving 10 bases between. CDR3 size: 15 residues. CDR3 sequence: CASSMAGESNQPQHF. In DNA, the CDR3 is TGTGCCAGTAGTATGGCAGGGGAGAGCAATCAGCCCCAGCATTTT.

CDR3 in DNA: TGTGCCAGCAGCTTTAAAATCGGGAGAATCACAGATACGCAGTATTTT. Translation: CASSFKIGRITDTQYF. The J gene is TRBJ2-3, the V gene TRBV27, with TRBD2 as a possible D gene (6 bases). Trimming removed 6 bases at V and 2 bases at J, with 18 bases between. This CDR3 comprises 16 residues. Germline CDR1 reads MNHEY; CDR2 reads SMNVEV (reference sequence).

The gene calls are TRBV14 and TRBJ1-1; 8 bases align to TRBD1. Germline values: CDR1 SGHDN, CDR2 FVKESK. This CDR3 comprises 14 residues. With V trimmed by 3 bases and J by 5 bases, 5 bases remained unmatched. The CDR3 coding sequence is TGTGCCAGCAGCCAGAGGACAGGGTGGACTGAAGCTTTCTTT. Protein sequence: CASSQRTGWTEAFF.

J is TRBJ1-4 and V is TRBV5-4, with a weak D call TRBD1 (5 bases). Germline lookup yields CDR1 SGHNT and CDR2 YYREEE (reference sequence). V was pared by 1 base and J by 8 bases, with 15 bases between. This CDR3 comprises 15 residues. The CDR3 sequence is CASSLKTGFGEKLFF. The CDR3 nucleotides read TGTGCCAGCAGCTTGAAAACAGGCTTTGGCGAAAAACTGTTTTTT.

This clone was seen a handful of times. The chain joins TRBV19 to TRBJ2-7; the D gene is possibly TRBD1 (6 bases). Germline V lookup: CDR1 LNHDA, CDR2 SQIVND (reference sequence). The V and J ends lost 3 bases and 6 bases respectively, with 15 bases between them. This CDR3 is 14 amino acids long. As DNA, the CDR3 is TGTGCCAGTAGTATTCGTGGGGGCGAGGGCGAGCAGTACTTC. Translated: CASSIRGGEGEQYF. Full variable domain (rest looked up from reference TRBV19 and TRBJ2-7): DGGITQSPKYLFRKEGQNVTLSCEQNLNHDAMYWYRQDPGQGLRLIYYSQIVNDFQKGDIAEGYSVSREKKESFPLTVTSAQKNPTAFYLCASSIRGGEGEQYFGPGTRLTVT.

The chain combines TRBV11-2 with TRBJ2-7, with TRBD1 matching over 7 bases. V lost 1 base and J lost 2; bases outside the gene matches: 5. CDR1 is SGHAT and CDR2 is FQNNGV in the germline V gene. The CDR3 is made up of 15 amino acids. CDR3 sequence reads: CASSLATGNPYEQYF. As DNA, the CDR3 is TGTGCCAGCAGCTTAGCGACAGGGAATCCCTACGAGCAGTACTTC.

This rearrangement joins TRBV10-1 to TRBJ2-6; D gene uncertain. The CDR3 has 16 residues. Trimming shortened V by 2 bases and J by 0 bases, and 8 bases separated the two germline ends. From germline, CDR1 is WNHNN and CDR2 SYGVQD (reference sequence). The CDR3 sequence is CASSEGSFSGANVLTF. The DNA for the CDR3 is TGCGCCAGCAGTGAGGGCTCGTTCTCTGGGGCCAACGTCCTGACTTTC.

The chain joins TRBV4-2 to TRBJ2-3; 8 nucleotides match TRBD2. The V segment lost 0 bases and the J segment 4 bases; nucleotides outside the gene matches: 9. The CDR3 runs to 17 residues. Germline V lookup: CDR1 LGHNA, CDR2 YNFKEQ. Here the CDR3 DNA reads TGTGCCAGCAGCCAAGATACTAGCGGACCTCGGCCAGATACGCAGTATTTT. It encodes CASSQDTSGPRPDTQYF.

This clone was seen only a few times. V gene TRBV4-2 combines with J gene TRBJ2-1; D is possibly TRBD2 (6 bases). Trimming shortened V by 0 bases and J by 4 bases, and 10 bases separated the two germline ends. Per germline, CDR1 LGHNA and CDR2 YNFKEQ. The CDR3 has 15 residues. The DNA of the CDR3 is TGTGCCAGCAGCCAAGAGGGGGGTCCGTACAATGAGCAGTTCTTC. It is translated as CASSQEGGPYNEQFF.

V usage is TRBV28 and J usage is TRBJ1-5; TRBD1 might be the D (6 bases). Trimming removed 3 bases from V and 6 bases from J, with 12 bases in between. The V gene's germline CDR1 is MDHEN and CDR2 SYDVKM. The CDR3 runs to 14 residues. The CDR3 loop reads CASSFTRGTQPQHF. The CDR3 coding sequence is TGTGCCAGCAGTTTCACCAGGGGTACTCAGCCCCAGCATTTT. Variable domain in full (rest from reference TRBV28 and TRBJ1-5): DVKVTQSSRYLVKRTGEKVFLECVQDMDHENMFWYRQDPGLGLRLIYFSYDVKMKEKGDIPEGYSVSREKKERFSLILESASTNQTSMYLCASSFTRGTQPQHFGDGTRLSIL.

This clone was observed once. The rearrangement uses TRBV10-2 and TRBJ2-5; a weak D match, TRBD2 (6 bases). With 7 bases removed from V and 7 bases from J, the gap between germline ends came to 16 bases. There are 13 residues in the CDR3. Germline V lookup: CDR1 WSHSY, CDR2 SAAADI. The DNA of the CDR3 is TGCGCCAGCAAGGAACCGGGAGCGGGGACCCAGTACTTC. This translates into CASKEPGAGTQYF.

The V gene is TRBV7-9, the J gene TRBJ2-1; 8 bases align to TRBD1. The V segment lost 4 bases and the J segment 6 bases; nucleotides outside the gene matches: 8. The V gene's germline CDR1 is SEHNR and CDR2 FQNEAQ (reference sequence). The CDR3 loop spans 15 amino acids. The CDR3 loop is CASSWVTGVFNEQFF. CDR3 DNA: TGTGCCAGCAGCTGGGTGACAGGGGTCTTCAATGAGCAGTTCTTC.

J is TRBJ1-4 and V is TRBV19; D perhaps matches TRBD1 (5 bases). CDR1 and CDR2 from the germline V gene are LNHDA and SQIVND (reference sequence). V lost 1 base to trimming and J lost 4 bases, with 10 bases between them. The CDR3 is made up of 15 amino acids. In nucleotides, the CDR3 is TGTGCCAGTAGTATAGTCGGCAGGGATAATGAAAAACTGTTTTTT. Amino acid sequence: CASSIVGRDNEKLFF.

The chain employs TRBV19 and TRBJ2-6; 11 nucleotides agree with TRBD2. CDR1 is LNHDA, CDR2 SQIVND, per germline (reference sequence). The V segment lost 4 bases and the J segment 1 base; nucleotides outside the gene matches: 9. This CDR3 is built from 19 residues. CDR3 in amino acids: CASSKAGTSGISGANVLTF. CDR3 DNA sequence: TGTGCCAGTAGTAAAGCCGGGACTAGCGGCATATCTGGGGCCAACGTCCTGACTTTC.

The V and J genes are TRBV6-6 and TRBJ2-3; 9 bases fit TRBD1. Germline V gene data show CDR1 as MNHNY and CDR2 as SVGAGI (reference sequence). V dropped 10 bases and J dropped 3; count of bases not matched to a gene: 5. The CDR3 length is 13 residues. The CDR3 bases are TGTGCCACGAAGGGACAGGGTACAGATACGCAGTATTTT. Its protein is CATKGQGTDTQYF.

The chain is built from TRBV2 and TRBJ2-5; 8 nucleotides match TRBD2. The germline CDR1 and CDR2 sequences are SNHLY and FYNNEI. The CDR3 runs 16 residues. The trim removed 1 base at V and 2 bases at J, leaving 6 bases unmatched. DNA for the CDR3: TGTGCCAGCAGTGAAGGGGGCGGGAGGCTACAAGAGACCCAGTACTTC. Amino acid sequence: CASSEGGGRLQETQYF.

The chain carries TRBV6-5 and TRBJ2-5; 7 bases are a match to TRBD2. Germline V gene lookup returns CDR1 MNHEY and CDR2 SVGAGI. The V and J ends lost 3 bases and 5 bases, in that order; junction bases with no gene match: 12. This CDR3 is 16 amino acids long. CDR3 sequence reads: CASSYRRTRREETQYF. DNA for the CDR3: TGTGCCAGCAGTTATCGTCGGACTAGACGGGAGGAGACCCAGTACTTC.

This chain joins TRBV5-1 and TRBJ1-4; TRBD1 agrees at 8 bases. The V and J ends lost 2 bases and 7 bases, in that order; junction bases with no gene match: 7. The CDR3 length is 15 residues. The germline V gene encodes CDR1 SGHRS and CDR2 YFSETQ. The CDR3: CASSLSQGGIEKLFF. The CDR3, as DNA: TGCGCCAGCAGCTTATCACAGGGGGGGATTGAAAAACTGTTTTTT.

V gene TRBV18 combines with J gene TRBJ2-7; 9 bases line up with TRBD1. J was trimmed by 0 bases and V by 2 bases; bases with no gene match: 5. Germline V gives CDR1 KGHSH, CDR2 LQKENI. The CDR3 consists of 16 residues. The CDR3 DNA is TGTGCCAGCTCACCAGCCGGGACAGGGAGCTCCTACGAGCAGTACTTC. Protein product: CASSPAGTGSSYEQYF.

This clone was picked up one time. The genes are TRBV7-2 and TRBJ2-4; D call uncertain. The germline V and J ends were trimmed by 5 bases and 8 bases, with 10 bases remaining between them. Per the germline V gene, CDR1 is SGHTA and CDR2 is FQGNSA. The CDR3 is made up of 12 amino acids. CDR3 nucleotides: TGTGCCAGCAGCCCGACTGGGTACATTCAGTACTTC. This translates into CASSPTGYIQYF.

The chain combines TRBV19 with TRBJ2-7; D perhaps matches TRBD2 (5 bases). Germline V gene lookup returns CDR1 LNHDA and CDR2 SQIVND (reference sequence). Trimming took off 8 bases at V and 3 bases at J, with 8 bases between the two ends. The CDR3 is 11 amino acids. CDR3 region: CASRGDYEQYF. The DNA for the CDR3 is TGTGCCAGTCGGGGAGACTACGAGCAGTACTTC. The full variable domain, in which reference TRBV19 and TRBJ2-7 provide the parts outside the CDR3, is DGGITQSPKYLFRKEGQNVTLSCEQNLNHDAMYWYRQDPGQGLRLIYYSQIVNDFQKGDIAEGYSVSREKKESFPLTVTSAQKNPTAFYLCASRGDYEQYFGPGTRLTVT.

The chain couples TRBV19 to TRBJ1-5; 7 nucleotides align to TRBD1. Germline V lookup: CDR1 LNHDA, CDR2 SQIVND (reference sequence). CDR3 length: 15 residues. V lost 6 bases and J lost 0; bases outside the gene matches: 5. The CDR3 sequence is CASRTDRSSNQPQHF. The CDR3 DNA reads TGTGCCAGTAGAACGGACAGGTCTAGCAATCAGCCCCAGCATTTT.

The chain combines TRBV28 with TRBJ2-4; 7 bases line up with TRBD1. Germline trimming cut 1 base from V and 0 bases from J; bases unmatched to any gene: 6. The CDR3 length is 17 residues. Germline V gene lookup returns CDR1 MDHEN and CDR2 SYDVKM. Here the CDR3 reads CASSLSGTALAKNIQYF. The CDR3 region has the DNA TGTGCCAGCAGTTTATCAGGGACAGCCCTAGCCAAAAACATTCAGTACTTC.

The V call is TRBV11-1, the J call TRBJ2-3; 11 nucleotides line up with TRBD2. The CDR3 extends over 15 amino acids. Trimming removed 5 bases from V and 4 bases from J; junction bases left unmatched: 5. Germline V gene data show CDR1 as SGHAT and CDR2 as FQDESV (reference sequence). CDR3 loop: CASSQLAGVSDTQYF. CDR3 sequence (DNA): TGTGCCAGCAGCCAACTAGCGGGAGTTTCAGATACGCAGTATTTT.

V is TRBV11-3 and J is TRBJ2-1; D may be TRBD1 (6 bases). The V end lost 5 bases, the J end lost 6 bases, and 14 bases lay between the germline ends. This CDR3 spans 14 amino acids. Germline assignment: CDR1 SGHNT and CDR2 YENEEA. CDR3 loop: CASSTGGGFNEQFF. CDR3 bases: TGTGCCAGCAGCACTGGGGGCGGGTTCAATGAGCAGTTCTTC.

This clone turned up a few times. The J gene is TRBJ1-1, the V gene TRBV3-1 (or the pseudogene TRBV3-2); TRBD1 matches at 7 bases. After removal of 0 bases from V and 2 bases from J, the junction contained 6 bases not matched to a gene. The length of the CDR3 is 16 residues. The germline gives CDR1 LGHDT, CDR2 YNNKEL (reference sequence). CDR3 sequence (DNA): TGTGCCAGCAGCCAAGATAGGTACAGGGGAAACACTGAAGCTTTCTTT. It specifies CASSQDRYRGNTEAFF.

V and J are TRBV6-5 and TRBJ2-1, with D perhaps matching TRBD2 (5 bases). This CDR3 has 12 residues. V lost 6 bases to trimming and J lost 10 bases, with 13 bases between them. Germline V lookup: CDR1 MNHEY, CDR2 SVGAGI. CDR3 sequence reads: CASRSPGGEQFF. CDR3 bases: TGTGCCAGCAGATCCCCGGGCGGGGAGCAGTTCTTC.

The chain employs TRBV11-2 and TRBJ2-6, with TRBD2 matching 8 bases. CDR1 is SGHAT, CDR2 FQNNGV, per germline. With 4 bases clipped from V and 0 bases from J, the junction kept 8 bases outside the gene matches. The CDR3 consists of 18 residues. The CDR3, as DNA: TGTGCCAGCAGCTCGGGACTAGTGTGGACCTCTGGGGCCAACGTCCTGACTTTC. As protein: CASSSGLVWTSGANVLTF.

This rearrangement joins TRBV6-5 to TRBJ2-1, with 8 bases lining up with TRBD1. Trimming removed 2 bases from V and 4 bases from J; junction bases left unmatched: 1. The CDR3 covers 14 residues. CDR1 MNHEY and CDR2 SVGAGI come from the germline V gene. The CDR3 bases are TGTGCCAGCAGTTACAGGACAGGGTACAATGAGCAGTTCTTC. It is translated as CASSYRTGYNEQFF.

The chain combines TRBV15 with TRBJ1-4; no clear D gene. Trimming left V 3 bases short and J 0 bases short, with 8 bases between. In germline, CDR1 is LNHNV, CDR2 YYDKDF (reference sequence). The CDR3 runs to 15 residues. This CDR3 reads CATSSPQATNEKLFF. The CDR3 region has the DNA TGTGCCACCAGCAGCCCACAAGCAACTAATGAAAAACTGTTTTTT. Full variable domain (outside the CDR3, taken from reference TRBV15 and TRBJ1-4): DAMVIQNPRYQVTQFGKPVTLSCSQTLNHNVMYWYQQKSSQAPKLLFHYYDKDFNNEADTPDNFQSRRPNTSFCFLDIRSPGLGDTAMYLCATSSPQATNEKLFFGSGTQLSVL.

The chain recombines TRBV19 with TRBJ1-5, with D unresolved. The CDR3 runs to 13 residues. V lost 10 bases and J lost 4, with 14 bases in between. Germline values: CDR1 LNHDA, CDR2 SQIVND (reference sequence). The CDR3 here is CATEGIGNQPQHF. In DNA, the CDR3 is TGTGCCACCGAGGGAATAGGTAATCAGCCCCAGCATTTT.

This chain links TRBV10-2 with TRBJ2-3, with 8 bases lining up with TRBD2. The CDR3 contains 14 residues. V shed 5 bases and J 7 bases; nucleotides not matched to a gene: 8. Germline CDR1 and CDR2: WSHSY and SAAADI. CDR3: CASSTAGAKNTQYF. The CDR3, as DNA: TGCGCCAGCAGTACAGCGGGAGCGAAGAATACGCAGTATTTT.